Shown below are 21 T cell receptor beta chains from a single sample sequenced in a study of T-cell reconstitution after alpha-beta-depleted transplantation in children. Unique molecular identifiers were used in preparing the TCRbeta library. TCRdb passed the PCR reads through MiXCR, listing each CDR3 protein once. The sample holds about 400,000 distinct CDR3 sequences, roughly 22% seen once. This specimen consisted of PBMCs from the stem cell graft donor, obtained from the stem cell graft. The receptors shown here come from a human donor who donated a stem cell graft to a child with acute myeloid leukemia.

In this sample, this clonotype turned up a few times. The V gene is TRBV28, the J gene TRBJ2-7; 7 nucleotides align to TRBD1. The trim removed 5 bases at V and 4 bases at J, leaving 11 bases unmatched. The CDR3 contains 15 residues. Germline loops: CDR1 MDHEN, CDR2 SYDVKM. The CDR3 here is CASSPRQGLGYEQYF. In DNA form, the CDR3 reads TGTGCCAGCAGTCCTCGACAGGGTTTAGGGTACGAGCAGTACTTC.

The chain carries TRBV28 and TRBJ2-1; D is perhaps TRBD2 (6 bases). Germline V gene sequence: CDR1 MDHEN, CDR2 SYDVKM. CDR3 length: 16 residues. Trimming pared 7 bases from V and 0 bases from J, leaving 16 bases between. CDR3 region: CASTGTSPSSYNEQFF. The CDR3 bases are TGTGCCAGCACCGGGACTTCCCCGAGCTCCTACAATGAGCAGTTCTTC.

This clonotype occurred a few times. The chain is built from TRBV6-1 and TRBJ2-3; 8 bases fit TRBD2. Per germline, CDR1 MNHNS and CDR2 SASEGT. The V and J ends lost 8 bases and 6 bases, in that order; junction bases with no gene match: 10. This CDR3 contains 14 residues. CDR3 coding DNA: TGTGCCAGCGTTGATAGCGGGAATTCGGATACGCAGTATTTT. Translating it yields CASVDSGNSDTQYF.

The sample holds a few counts of this clonotype. A clone one base away is much larger, so this may be a read error. V gene TRBV6-4 combines with J gene TRBJ2-1; no clear D. This CDR3 spans 13 amino acids. Germline V gene sequence: CDR1 MRHNA, CDR2 SNTAGT. With 0 bases removed from V and 5 bases from J, the gap between germline ends came to 5 bases. The CDR3: CASSDSEDNEQFF. CDR3 in DNA: TGTGCCAGCAGTGACTCTGAGGACAATGAGCAGTTCTTC.

This clonotype was counted a few times. J is TRBJ2-4 and V is TRBV2; 9 bases are a match to TRBD1. The CDR3 has 13 residues. The germline gives CDR1 SNHLY, CDR2 FYNNEI. Trimming at V came to 1 base and at J to 15 bases, leaving 7 bases not matched to a gene. The DNA of the CDR3 is TGTGCCAGCAGTGAAGTCATGGACAGGGGTGGGTACTTC. This sequence encodes CASSEVMDRGGYF. The full variable domain, completed using reference TRBV2 and TRBJ2-4, is EPEVTQTPSHQVTQMGQEVILRCVPISNHLYFYWYRQILGQKVEFLVSFYNNEISEKSEIFDDQFSVERPDGSNFTLKIRSTKLEDSAMYFCASSEVMDRGGYFGAGTRLSVL.

The chain is built from TRBV7-9 and TRBJ2-3, with D uncertain. This CDR3 is 13 amino acids long. Trimming took off 5 bases at V and 6 bases at J, with 12 bases between the two ends. CDR1 is SEHNR, CDR2 FQNEAQ, per germline (reference sequence). CDR3 nucleotides: TGTGCCAGCAGCCCCCGTTCTAGGGATACGCAGTATTTT. Translated: CASSPRSRDTQYF.

The DNA for the CDR3 is TGTGCCAGCAGTTTACCCCGACAGGTCTACACCGGGGAGCTGTTTTTT. Translation: CASSLPRQVYTGELFF. The rearrangement joins TRBV28 to TRBJ2-2, with D perhaps TRBD1 (6 bases). From germline, CDR1 is MDHEN and CDR2 SYDVKM. The CDR3 covers 16 residues. V was clipped by 2 bases and J by 3 bases, with 13 bases between them.

This clonotype has at least ten counts. The chain joins TRBV29-1 to TRBJ2-7, with a weak D call TRBD2 (5 bases). V dropped 8 bases and J dropped 3 bases, with 14 bases sitting between them. Per germline, CDR1 SQVTM and CDR2 ANQGSEA. The CDR3 extends over 12 amino acids. CDR3: CSSRDKDYEQYF. The CDR3 DNA follows: TGCAGCTCCCGGGATAAAGACTACGAGCAGTACTTC.

The rearrangement joins TRBV20-1 to TRBJ1-2; tentatively, D is TRBD1 (6 bases). This CDR3 spans 15 amino acids. Deletions cut 2 bases from V and 2 bases from J, with 15 bases between. CDR1 is DFQATT, CDR2 SNEGSKA, per germline (reference sequence). The chain's CDR3 is CSARSGGAWNYGYTF. Here the CDR3 DNA reads TGCAGTGCTAGATCGGGGGGCGCTTGGAACTATGGCTACACCTTC.

V gene TRBV7-2 combines with J gene TRBJ2-7, with TRBD2 identical over 7 bases. V shed 5 bases and J 3 bases; nucleotides not matched to a gene: 7. The length of the CDR3 is 14 residues. Germline V CDR1 and CDR2: SGHTA, FQGNSA. The CDR3 sequence: CASSPASGVYEQYF. CDR3 coding DNA: TGTGCCAGCAGCCCTGCTAGCGGCGTCTACGAGCAGTACTTC.

The chain combines TRBV3-1 with TRBJ2-1; D gene unclear. The V end lost 1 base, the J end lost 0 bases, and 10 bases lay between the germline ends. CDR3 length equals 16 residues. CDR1 and CDR2 (germline): LGHDT, YNNKEL (reference sequence). The CDR3 DNA reads TGTGCCAGCAGCCAAGTTCCCGAGAGCTCCTACAATGAGCAGTTCTTC. Translating it yields CASSQVPESSYNEQFF.

This rearrangement joins TRBV5-4 to TRBJ2-1; TRBD2 aligns across 7 bases. This CDR3 comprises 15 residues. CDR1 and CDR2 from the germline V gene are SGHNT and YYREEE (reference sequence). J lost 5 bases, V lost 1 base, and 6 bases had no gene match. In nucleotides, the CDR3 is TGTGCCAGCAGCTTGCTGTCTAGCGGCGACAATGAGCAGTTCTTC. It is translated as CASSLLSSGDNEQFF.

The chain combines TRBV6-2 or TRBV6-3 with TRBJ1-5; D remains ambiguous. The CDR3 contains 12 residues. Per germline, CDR1 MNHEY and CDR2 SVGEGT. V lost 6 bases to trimming and J lost 6 bases, with 9 bases between them. The CDR3 nucleotides read TGTGCCAGCAGCCGAGGGAGTCAGCCCCAGCATTTT. Translation gives CASSRGSQPQHF.

The chain joins TRBV7-9 to TRBJ1-1, with TRBD1 as a possible D gene (5 bases). The CDR3 loop spans 12 amino acids. V lost 0 bases and J 8 bases, leaving 7 bases between the germline ends. Per the germline V gene, CDR1 is SEHNR and CDR2 is FQNEAQ (reference sequence). The CDR3 loop reads CASSLAGLEAFF. CDR3 sequence (DNA): TGTGCCAGCAGCTTAGCGGGACTAGAAGCTTTCTTT.

This clonotype has ten or more counts. The V and J genes are TRBV27 and TRBJ1-1; D gene unclear. The V gene lost 3 bases and the J gene lost 1 base, with 6 bases spanning the gap. Germline assignment: CDR1 MNHEY and CDR2 SMNVEV (reference sequence). This CDR3 spans 13 amino acids. CDR3 in amino acids: CASSFSANTEAFF. The CDR3 region has the DNA TGTGCCAGCAGTTTTAGTGCGAACACTGAAGCTTTCTTT.

The chain has TRBV25-1 and TRBJ2-7; D ambiguous. The CDR3 runs to 12 residues. Germline assignment: CDR1 MGHDK and CDR2 SYGVNS. Trimming took 5 bases from V and 5 from J, leaving 10 bases between them. CDR3 DNA: TGTGCCAGCAGTTCCACTCCCAACGAGCAGTACTTC. Its translation: CASSSTPNEQYF.

V is TRBV10-3 and J is TRBJ2-2; no clear D gene. CDR1 ENHRY and CDR2 SYGVKD come from the germline V gene. V lost 8 bases, J lost 6 bases, and 16 bases lay in between. The CDR3 is made up of 14 amino acids. CDR3 sequence (DNA): TGTGCCATCGGGAAGCGACCTCCCCCCGGGGAGCTGTTTTTT. Protein product: CAIGKRPPPGELFF.

This clonotype was detected many times. The chain couples TRBV20-1 to TRBJ2-7, with no clear D. Trimming pared 6 bases from V and 4 bases from J, leaving 10 bases between. The CDR3 is 11 residues long. Germline V gives CDR1 DFQATT, CDR2 SNEGSKA (reference sequence). The CDR3 DNA reads TGCAGTGCCCCCGTGCAATACGAGCAGTACTTC. Translating it yields CSAPVQYEQYF.

This clonotype has a handful of counts. This chain uses TRBV12-3 or TRBV12-4 with TRBJ2-7; 11 bases align to TRBD1. This CDR3 is built from 13 residues. V lost 8 bases to trimming and J lost 3 bases; unmatched junction nucleotides: 3. CDR3 region: CASAGTGGYEQYF. In DNA, the CDR3 is TGTGCCAGCGCCGGGACAGGGGGCTACGAGCAGTACTTC.

Here the CDR3 reads CASSLGTTGFGDTQYF. As DNA, the CDR3 is TGCGCCAGCAGCTTGGGCACGACAGGGTTTGGAGATACGCAGTATTTT. V and J are TRBV5-1 and TRBJ2-3; 7 bases agree with TRBD1. From germline, CDR1 is SGHRS and CDR2 YFSETQ. The ends lost 0 bases at V and 5 bases at J; junction bases unmatched: 9. CDR3 length: 16 residues.

There are many counts of this clonotype. The chain recombines TRBV20-1 with TRBJ1-2; unclear D gene. V was cut by 2 bases and J by 1 base, with 8 bases left in between. Per the germline V gene, CDR1 is DFQATT and CDR2 is SNEGSKA (reference sequence). The CDR3 runs 13 residues. The CDR3 loop is CSARPTDNYGYTF. CDR3 sequence (DNA): TGCAGTGCTAGACCGACGGATAACTATGGCTACACCTTC.